Below, 10 T cell receptor beta chains from the same sample are listed, as sequenced in a study of shared clonotypes between healthy human individuals. Using immunoSEQ multiplex PCR, the repertoire was profiled, and TCRdb retains in-frame clones only, with some absent. The sample carries around 690,000 clones, 90% recorded once. Sequenced: memory CD8+ T cells from PBMCs. Subset specified: CD45RO+ cells pooled with CCR7-negative TemRA cells. These receptors all come from a young man in good health. Some clones in this sample may be carry-over from other donors' samples.

Many counts were recorded for this clone. The V call is TRBV7-8, the J call TRBJ1-4, with no clear D. CDR1 is SGHVS and CDR2 is FQNEAQ in the germline V gene. This CDR3 has 15 amino acids. V was trimmed by 1 base and J by 4 bases, leaving 10 bases between them. As DNA, the CDR3 is TGTGCCAGCAGCTTAGAGGCAGTACTTAATGAAAAACTGTTTTTT. Its translation is CASSLEAVLNEKLFF.

The chain carries TRBV28 and TRBJ1-5, with TRBD1 as a possible D gene (5 bases). The CDR3 has 16 residues. Germline V gene lookup returns CDR1 MDHEN and CDR2 SYDVKM. V lost 2 bases to trimming and J lost 7 bases, with 18 bases between them. DNA of the CDR3: TGTGCCAGCAGTTTAATGGCCAGGGCAGGACGGCAGCCCCAGCATTTT. The encoded protein is CASSLMARAGRQPQHF.

The gene calls are TRBV7-3 and TRBJ2-2; D is possibly TRBD2 (5 bases). The CDR3 runs 12 residues. CDR1 is SGHTA and CDR2 is FQGTGA in the germline V gene. Trimming took off 5 bases at V and 6 bases at J, with 7 bases between the two ends. The CDR3 is CASSISAGELFF. CDR3 in DNA: TGTGCCAGCAGCATTAGCGCCGGGGAGCTGTTTTTT.

This chain connects TRBV27 to TRBJ2-6, with D possibly being TRBD2 (7 bases). CDR1 MNHEY and CDR2 SMNVEV come from the germline V gene (reference sequence). V was trimmed by 2 bases and J by 0 bases, leaving 8 bases between them. This CDR3 spans 16 amino acids. CDR3 residues: CASSLRGGSGANVLTF. As DNA, the CDR3 is TGTGCCAGCAGTTTAAGGGGGGGCTCTGGGGCCAACGTCCTGACTTTC.

The J gene is TRBJ2-1, the V gene TRBV2; D might be TRBD2 (6 bases). CDR3 size: 14 residues. Germline V lookup: CDR1 SNHLY, CDR2 FYNNEI. V lost 7 bases and J lost 1, with 11 bases in between. The CDR3 region has the DNA TGTGCCAGCATTCGGACTATATCCTACAATGAGCAGTTCTTC. Translating gives CASIRTISYNEQFF. The full variable domain, with the rest looked up from reference TRBV2 and TRBJ2-1, is EPEVTQTPSHQVTQMGQEVILRCVPISNHLYFYWYRQILGQKVEFLVSFYNNEISEKSEIFDDQFSVERPDGSNFTLKIRSTKLEDSAMYFCASIRTISYNEQFFGPGTRLTVL.

Regarding this clone: Sequence at one end of the junction differs from germline and may be a read error. The chain joins TRBV7-2 to TRBJ2-7; no firm D call. Germline values: CDR1 SGHTA, CDR2 FQGNSA. The CDR3 sequence is 14 residues long. The CDR3 region is CAGSLPTVPYEQYF. CDR3 in DNA: TGTGCCGGCAGCTTACCGACGGTTCCCTACGAGCAGTACTTC.

The chain's CDR3 is CASSEQRGRVENTEAFF. The CDR3 DNA reads TGTGCCAGCAGTGAACAGCGGGGTAGGGTAGAGAACACTGAAGCTTTCTTT. The genes are TRBV2 and TRBJ1-1, with unresolved D. Trimming left V 2 bases short and J 1 base short, with 17 bases between. CDR3 length: 17 residues. Germline V gives CDR1 SNHLY, CDR2 FYNNEI.

V and J are TRBV6-6 and TRBJ1-6; D perhaps matches TRBD1 (5 bases). V was trimmed by 5 bases and J by 8 bases, leaving 16 bases between them. Germline V gives CDR1 MNHNY, CDR2 SVGAGI (reference sequence). The CDR3 loop spans 15 amino acids. CDR3 sequence (DNA): TGTGCCAGCAGTAAACAACAGGAGGGCTATTCACCCCTCCACTTT. Translating it yields CASSKQQEGYSPLHF.

The chain combines TRBV27 with TRBJ2-3; 7 positions match TRBD2. The junction had 10 bases not matched to a gene; V was cut back by 2 bases and J by 5 bases. Germline V gives CDR1 MNHEY, CDR2 SMNVEV (reference sequence). CDR3 length equals 16 residues. CDR3 sequence (DNA): TGTGCCAGCAGTTTAAGCCCTAGCGGTCCTGTAGATACGCAGTATTTT. It specifies CASSLSPSGPVDTQYF.

V gene TRBV28 combines with J gene TRBJ2-7; 11 nucleotides agree with TRBD2. Trimming took 6 bases from V and 2 from J; bases not matched to a gene: 9. Germline V lookup: CDR1 MDHEN, CDR2 SYDVKM. The CDR3 is 16 residues long. As DNA, the CDR3 is TGTGCCAGCAGGCCTATAGCGGGAGGGCCCCCCTACGAGCAGTACTTC. Protein product: CASRPIAGGPPYEQYF.